Listed here are 15 T cell receptor beta chains from one sample, sequenced in a study of shared clonotypes between healthy human individuals. The repertoire was sequenced with immunoSEQ multiplex PCR; TCRdb's copy has only in-frame clones and lacks some. The sample includes approximately 99,000 clones, roughly 70% of them seen just once. Sequenced sample: memory CD8+ T cells sorted from blood. Subset described: CD45RO+ cells pooled with CCR7-negative TemRA cells. The receptors shown here come from a woman aged 25-40 years in good health.

The chain has TRBV7-2 and TRBJ2-7; D ambiguous. Germline loops: CDR1 SGHTA, CDR2 FQGNSA. The CDR3 is 17 amino acids. V dropped 0 bases and J dropped 2 bases, with 17 bases sitting between them. CDR3 region: CASSLAEASLTPYEQYF. The CDR3 DNA reads TGTGCCAGCAGCTTAGCCGAGGCCAGTTTAACCCCCTACGAGCAGTACTTC.

This clone was seen a single time. The chain recombines TRBV7-9 with TRBJ1-1; D unclear. The germline V and J ends were trimmed by 9 bases and 1 base, with 12 bases remaining between them. This CDR3 spans 13 amino acids. Germline assignment: CDR1 SEHNR and CDR2 FQNEAQ (reference sequence). This CDR3 is CASTLVKNTEAFF. For the CDR3, the DNA is TGTGCCAGTACCTTAGTGAAGAACACTGAAGCTTTCTTT.

The V and J genes are TRBV28 and TRBJ1-4; D gene ambiguous. CDR3 length: 18 residues. V gave up 5 bases and J gave up 0 bases, with 19 bases separating them. Germline assignment: CDR1 MDHEN and CDR2 SYDVKM. This chain's CDR3 is CASSPMFLDGATNEKLFF. The CDR3, as DNA: TGTGCCAGCAGTCCCATGTTCCTGGACGGGGCAACTAATGAAAAACTGTTTTTT.

This clone was observed many times. V is TRBV4-2 and J is TRBJ2-3; 7 nucleotides line up with TRBD2. The CDR3 covers 15 residues. The V gene's germline CDR1 is LGHNA and CDR2 YNFKEQ. With V trimmed by 1 base and J by 5 bases, 6 bases remained unmatched. The CDR3 is CASSQGAGEVDTQYF. DNA of the CDR3: TGTGCCAGCAGCCAAGGGGCGGGAGAGGTAGATACGCAGTATTTT.

The rearrangement uses TRBV19 and TRBJ2-6; D is possibly TRBD1 or TRBD2 (5 bases each). Looked up from germline, CDR1 is LNHDA and CDR2 is SQIVND (reference sequence). This CDR3 has 17 residues. The ends were cut back, 3 bases at V and 0 bases at J, with 12 bases in the middle. The CDR3 region is CASSIGVGASGANVLTF. The CDR3 DNA reads TGTGCCAGTAGTATTGGGGTCGGGGCCTCTGGGGCCAACGTCCTGACTTTC.

There are a few counts of this clone. The chain uses TRBV4-1 and TRBJ1-1, with D uncertain. The CDR3 loop spans 15 amino acids. V was cut by 3 bases and J by 3 bases, with 14 bases left in between. Germline CDR1 MGHRA, CDR2 YSYEKL. In DNA, the CDR3 is TGCGCCAGCAGCCAGGACTGGGGTGGGGACACTGAAGCTTTCTTT. Translated, it gives CASSQDWGGDTEAFF.

The V gene is TRBV10-3, the J gene TRBJ1-4; 9 bases fit TRBD1. Germline CDR1 reads ENHRY; CDR2 reads SYGVKD. V dropped 3 bases and J dropped 8; count of bases not matched to a gene: 13. The CDR3 is made up of 17 amino acids. The DNA of the CDR3 is TGTGCCATCAGTGATTCGGGACAGGGAAAGGAAGGCGAAAAACTGTTTTTT. It encodes CAISDSGQGKEGEKLFF.

This clone came up once. This rearrangement joins TRBV27 to TRBJ2-1, with 10 bases lining up with TRBD1. Germline loops: CDR1 MNHEY, CDR2 SMNVEV (reference sequence). This CDR3 spans 14 amino acids. With V trimmed by 6 bases and J by 7 bases, 6 bases remained unmatched. CDR3 region: CASSPGTGANEQFF. DNA for the CDR3: TGTGCCAGCAGCCCTGGGACAGGGGCAAATGAGCAGTTCTTC.

This chain uses TRBV6-6 with TRBJ2-2; maybe TRBD2 (6 bases). CDR3 length: 15 residues. The germline CDR1 and CDR2 sequences are MNHNY and SVGAGI (reference sequence). The V end was cut by 6 bases, the J end by 4 bases, with 15 bases between. CDR3 DNA sequence: TGTGCCAGCAGCGTACTAGCCACTCCCACCGGGGAGCTGTTTTTT. Translation: CASSVLATPTGELFF.

V and J are TRBV11-2 and TRBJ1-2; D is possibly TRBD1 (5 bases). Trimming shortened V by 0 bases and J by 8 bases, and 13 bases separated the two germline ends. CDR3 length: 14 amino acids. CDR1 and CDR2 from the germline V gene are SGHAT and FQNNGV. CDR3 residues: CASSLDLGGVGYTF. The CDR3 DNA follows: TGTGCCAGCAGCTTAGATCTGGGAGGGGTCGGCTACACCTTC.

The rearrangement joins TRBV6-1 to TRBJ2-5; tentatively, D is TRBD1 or TRBD2 (5 bases each). V lost 2 bases and J 3 bases, leaving 19 bases between the germline ends. Germline-derived CDR1 and CDR2 are MNHNS and SASEGT. This CDR3 is 17 amino acids long. The CDR3 DNA is TGTGCCAGCAGTGAATATGGTTCGGGACGGATAGAAGAGACCCAGTACTTC. It is translated as CASSEYGSGRIEETQYF.

The chain joins TRBV5-6 to TRBJ1-2; D is unresolved. V was pared by 4 bases and J by 5 bases, with 12 bases between. CDR1 is SGHDT, CDR2 YYEEEE, per germline. There are 13 residues in the CDR3. Here the CDR3 DNA reads TGTGCCAGCAGCGAAACCGGAATTTATGGCTACACCTTC. Protein sequence: CASSETGIYGYTF.

The gene calls are TRBV27 and TRBJ1-2, with 8 bases matching TRBD1. This CDR3 contains 14 residues. With V trimmed by 6 bases and J by 0 bases, 3 bases remained unmatched. CDR1 MNHEY and CDR2 SMNVEV come from the germline V gene (reference sequence). CDR3 bases: TGTGCCAGCAGAGGACAGGGAGCTAACTATGGCTACACCTTC. Its translation is CASRGQGANYGYTF.

This clone was recorded a few times. The V and J genes are TRBV27 and TRBJ2-3; D not certain. Trimming shortened V by 5 bases and J by 2 bases, and 11 bases separated the two germline ends. This CDR3 contains 14 residues. Germline V CDR1 and CDR2: MNHEY, SMNVEV (reference sequence). In DNA form, the CDR3 reads TGTGCCAGCAGTGACGAGATGAACACAGATACGCAGTATTTT. Its translation: CASSDEMNTDTQYF.

V usage is TRBV19 and J usage is TRBJ2-5; D may be TRBD1 or TRBD2 (5 bases each). V shed 6 bases and J shed 2 bases, with 13 bases lying between them. CDR1 and CDR2 from the germline V gene are LNHDA and SQIVND (reference sequence). The CDR3 is 14 amino acids. The DNA of the CDR3 is TGTGCCAGTAGCACACGGGACGGTCAAGAGACCCAGTACTTC. As protein: CASSTRDGQETQYF.